Below, one T cell receptor (beta chain) is given with its context. Antigen unknown. V gave up 5 bases and J gave up 9 bases; unmatched junction bases: 5. Looked up from germline, CDR1 is MNHEY and CDR2 is SMNVEV (reference sequence). The CDR3 loop spans 14 amino acids. The sample belongs to a study of shared clonotypes between healthy human individuals. The wider study: There were three CD4 naive, three CD4 memory, two CD8 naive and one CD8 memory plates per donor. Broader study findings: Relative to their counterparts shared across all four donors, non-shared clonotypes exhibited diminished generation probabilities. Sampling was confined to blood; repertoires within tissues likely differ.

Study processing details: In the immunoSEQ data, sequences were junction-only and lacked quality scores, so filtering differed. Assay used: immunoSEQ multiplex PCR; TCRdb lists only in-frame clones, some missing. V and J calls and clone size come straight from that table; D and trimming were deduced from the DNA. This table holds roughly 2,000,000 clones, around 95% found once. Positive CCR7 selection of CD45RO-negative cells yielded the naive CD8 cells, and terminally differentiated effector memory CD45RA+ cells were excluded. The source of this sequence is a man between 18 and 29 years old in good health. Some clones in this sample may be carry-over from other donors' samples. The sample was naive CD8+ T cells from PBMCs. The chain couples TRBV27 to TRBJ2-4; 12 bases align to TRBD1. The CDR3 nucleotides read TGTGCCAGCAGTCCCGGGACAGGGGGCGGCATTCAGTACTTC. It codes for CASSPGTGGGIQYF.